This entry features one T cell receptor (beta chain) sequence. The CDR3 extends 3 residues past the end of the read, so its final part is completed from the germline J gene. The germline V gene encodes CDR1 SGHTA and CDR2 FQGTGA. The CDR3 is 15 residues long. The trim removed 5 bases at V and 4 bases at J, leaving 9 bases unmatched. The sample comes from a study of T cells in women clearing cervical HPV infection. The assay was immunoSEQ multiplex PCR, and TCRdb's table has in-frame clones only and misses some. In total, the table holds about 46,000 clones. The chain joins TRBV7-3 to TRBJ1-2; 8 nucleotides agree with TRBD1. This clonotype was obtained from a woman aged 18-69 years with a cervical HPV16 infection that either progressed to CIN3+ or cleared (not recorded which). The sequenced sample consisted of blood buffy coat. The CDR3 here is CASSPSNDRGYGYTF. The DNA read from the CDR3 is TGTGCCAGCAGCCCGAGCAACGACAGGGGCTATGGC.